This entry describes one T cell receptor beta chain. Its target is unknown. This entry is derived from a study of Ad26.COV2.S vaccination and SARS-CoV-2 variants. Study-wide context: The trial was COV1001 and the donor's arm was Ad26.COV2.S.

Measured with immunoSEQ multiplex PCR; TCRdb has only the in-frame clones, and not every one. Seen here are roughly 420,000 clones, about 88% observed once, and the top ten hold roughly 2.5%. General observations from the study: Analyses that measured TCR breadth and depth may have underestimated total T cell responses.

Treatment in this sample: some 20 received Ad26.COV2.S at low or high dose, single or two shots; a few received placebo; per-sample allocation not given. Material that was analyzed had been drawn on day 63 after the first vaccine or placebo injection. Sequences were derived from peripheral blood, sampled in a trial of Ad26.COV2.S vaccine versus placebo. The receptor's source is a person aged 18-65 years who received the Ad26.COV2.S COVID-19 vaccine or a placebo.

The CDR3 spells CASSLVVRKNEQFF. The CDR3 nucleotides are TGCGCCAGCAGCTTGGTGGTTCGGAAGAATGAGCAGTTCTTC. The chain joins TRBV5-1 to TRBJ2-1; D is undetermined. Germline assignment: CDR1 SGHRS and CDR2 YFSETQ. Trimming took off 0 bases at V and 7 bases at J, with 11 bases between the two ends. The CDR3 covers 14 residues. The full variable domain, completed using reference TRBV5-1 and TRBJ2-1, is KAGVTQTPRYLIKTRGQQVTLSCSPISGHRSVSWYQQTPGQGLQFLFEYFSETQRNKGNFPGRFSGRQFSNSRSEMNVSTLELGDSALYLCASSLVVRKNEQFFGPGTRLTVL.